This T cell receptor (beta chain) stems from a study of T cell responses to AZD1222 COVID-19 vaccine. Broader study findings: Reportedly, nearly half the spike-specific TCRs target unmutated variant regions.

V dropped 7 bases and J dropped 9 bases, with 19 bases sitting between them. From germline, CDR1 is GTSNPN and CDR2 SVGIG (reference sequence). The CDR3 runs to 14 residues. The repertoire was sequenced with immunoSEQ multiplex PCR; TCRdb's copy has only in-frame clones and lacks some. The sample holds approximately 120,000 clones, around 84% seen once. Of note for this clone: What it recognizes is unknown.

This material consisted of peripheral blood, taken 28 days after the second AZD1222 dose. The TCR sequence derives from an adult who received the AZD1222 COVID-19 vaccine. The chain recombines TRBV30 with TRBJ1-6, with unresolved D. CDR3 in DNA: TGTGCCTCGCCCCGTCACTTGGGGAGTTCACCCCTCCACTTT. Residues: CASPRHLGSSPLHF.